Each of the 5 T cell receptor beta chains below was sequenced from the same sample in a study of blood T cell repertoires in COVID-19. TCRdb's table, derived via immunoSEQ multiplex PCR, lists solely in-frame clones and lacks some. The sample has some 330,000 clones; about 92% are singletons. The sequenced sample consisted of PBMCs or T cells enriched from blood (not recorded which). These receptors came from a woman in her twenties or thirties who had recovered from COVID-19.

V and J are TRBV5-1 and TRBJ2-3, with a tentative D call TRBD1 (5 bases). CDR1 is SGHRS, CDR2 YFSETQ, per germline. The CDR3 loop spans 16 amino acids. Trimming pared 4 bases from V and 2 bases from J, leaving 17 bases between. CDR3 sequence reads: CASSPTPGRVTDTQYF. DNA of the CDR3: TGCGCCAGCAGCCCTACACCCGGCAGGGTCACAGATACGCAGTATTTT.

The rearrangement joins TRBV7-2 to TRBJ2-1; 12 bases line up with TRBD2. This CDR3 is built from 17 residues. Trimming took 5 bases from V and 6 from J; bases not matched to a gene: 11. Germline V gene sequence: CDR1 SGHTA, CDR2 FQGNSA. CDR3 in amino acids: CASSPRFGLAGSNEQFF. The CDR3 DNA sequence: TGTGCCAGCAGCCCACGCTTCGGACTAGCGGGATCCAATGAGCAGTTCTTC.

The rearrangement links TRBV9 to TRBJ2-1, with 10 bases that match TRBD2. This CDR3 has 15 residues. CDR1 and CDR2 (germline): SGDLS, YYNGEE. With V trimmed by 0 bases and J by 6 bases, 3 bases remained unmatched. In DNA form, the CDR3 reads TGTGCCAGCAGCGTAGGGACTAGCGGACTCAATGAGCAGTTCTTC. As protein: CASSVGTSGLNEQFF.

The CDR3 spells CASSAQGFTSGNTIYF. The CDR3 bases are TGTGCCAGCAGTGCACAGGGGTTTACTTCTGGAAACACCATATATTTT. The gene calls are TRBV28 and TRBJ1-3; 7 bases align to TRBD1. The trim removed 5 bases at V and 1 base at J, leaving 8 bases unmatched. The CDR3 totals 16 residues. From germline, CDR1 is MDHEN and CDR2 SYDVKM.

V usage is TRBV9 and J usage is TRBJ2-5; D gene uncertain. V lost 0 bases and J lost 4, with 7 bases in between. Per the germline V gene, CDR1 is SGDLS and CDR2 is YYNGEE. The CDR3 is made up of 13 amino acids. The CDR3 DNA follows: TGTGCCAGCAGCGTAGATTCTAGAGAGACCCAGTACTTC. It codes for CASSVDSRETQYF.